A single sample is the source of the 9 T cell receptor beta chains below, sequenced in a study of shared clonotypes between healthy human individuals. TCRdb's copy holds only in-frame clones and misses some; the assay was immunoSEQ multiplex PCR. This sample has around 1,900,000 clones, with roughly 93% found just once. Naive CD8 cells, CD45RO-negative and positively selected for CCR7, excluded terminally differentiated effector memory CD45RA+ cells. The specimen was naive CD8+ T cells from PBMCs. Source of these receptors: a man aged 18-30 years in good health. Some clones in this sample may be carry-over from other donors' samples.

This chain uses TRBV18 with TRBJ2-7, with D tentatively TRBD1 or TRBD2 (5 bases each). V was pared by 3 bases and J by 9 bases, with 18 bases between. Per the germline V gene, CDR1 is KGHSH and CDR2 is LQKENI. There are 14 residues in the CDR3. The CDR3 here is CASSPGRDPTRQYF. Written as DNA, the CDR3 is TGTGCCAGCTCACCCGGTAGGGACCCAACCCGGCAGTACTTC.

CDR3 bases: TGCGCCAGCACCGGGACAGCAGCCTACGAGCAGTACTTC. This gives the protein CASTGTAAYEQYF. The chain couples TRBV5-1 to TRBJ2-7; 7 nucleotides agree with TRBD1. Trimming cost V 6 bases and J 2 bases; bases outside gene matches: 5. This CDR3 has 13 amino acids. The germline V gene encodes CDR1 SGHRS and CDR2 YFSETQ.

The chain joins TRBV9 to TRBJ1-2, with D unclear. Germline V gene sequence: CDR1 SGDLS, CDR2 YYNGEE. Trimming removed 4 bases at V and 8 bases at J, with 15 bases between. The CDR3 spans 13 residues. CDR3 residues: CASSPRGVRGYTF. The CDR3 region has the DNA TGTGCCAGCAGCCCGAGAGGAGTACGGGGCTACACCTTC.

The rearrangement joins TRBV5-6 to TRBJ2-7; D tentatively reads TRBD1 or TRBD2 (5 bases each). V gave up 3 bases and J gave up 2 bases, with 12 bases separating them. Germline V gene lookup returns CDR1 SGHDT and CDR2 YYEEEE. This CDR3 has 14 residues. The CDR3 region is CASSSRPGPYEQYF. DNA of the CDR3: TGTGCCAGCAGCTCACGACCGGGGCCCTACGAGCAGTACTTC.

As concerns this clone: A far larger clone lies a single base away; this is likely a read error. Different DNA sequences within this sample yield the same CDR3. The J gene is TRBJ1-5, the V gene TRBV5-6; D not resolved. With 2 bases removed from V and 2 bases from J, the gap between germline ends came to 2 bases. The CDR3 loop spans 12 amino acids. Germline V gene data show CDR1 as SGHDT and CDR2 as YYEEEE. This CDR3 is CASSFGNQPQHF. The CDR3 coding sequence is TGTGCCAGCAGCTTCGGCAATCAGCCCCAGCATTTT.

As for this clone: Other DNA sequences from this sample encode an identical CDR3 as well. This chain links TRBV11-2 with TRBJ2-7; D remains ambiguous. The length of the CDR3 is 11 residues. Germline-derived CDR1 and CDR2 are SGHAT and FQNNGV. V was trimmed by 0 bases and J by 6 bases, leaving 3 bases between them. The CDR3 region has the DNA TGTGCCAGCAGCTTAGACCGCGAGCAGTACTTC. This encodes CASSLDREQYF.

V usage is TRBV7-9 and J usage is TRBJ2-1, with 9 nucleotides matching TRBD1. CDR1 and CDR2 from the germline V gene are SEHNR and FQNEAQ (reference sequence). The CDR3 length is 17 residues. The V segment lost 5 bases and the J segment 4 bases; nucleotides outside the gene matches: 12. The chain's CDR3 is CASSPGQGDVDYNEQFF. The CDR3 region has the DNA TGTGCCAGCAGCCCGGGACAGGGAGACGTCGATTACAATGAGCAGTTCTTC. Full variable domain (remainder filled in from reference TRBV7-9 and TRBJ2-1): DTGVSQNPRHKITKRGQNVTFRCDPISEHNRLYWYRQTLGQGPEFLTYFQNEAQLEKSRLLSDRFSAERPKGSFSTLEIQRTEQGDSAMYLCASSPGQGDVDYNEQFFGPGTRLTVL.

On this clone: The sample holds other DNA sequences that translate to the same CDR3. The chain couples TRBV19 to TRBJ2-1; TRBD2 matches 7 bases. The germline CDR1 and CDR2 sequences are LNHDA and SQIVND (reference sequence). V shed 3 bases, J shed 4 bases, and the junction held 6 bases outside the gene matches. The CDR3 sequence is 15 residues long. CDR3 in DNA: TGTGCCAGTAGTATCGGCGGGAGTCCATACAATGAGCAGTTCTTC. Translating gives CASSIGGSPYNEQFF.

The CDR3 spells CASSYLAGVQETQYF. The CDR3 DNA sequence: TGTGCCAGCAGTTATCTAGCGGGCGTCCAAGAGACCCAGTACTTC. The chain carries TRBV6-5 and TRBJ2-5; 8 positions agree with TRBD2. Germline V gives CDR1 MNHEY, CDR2 SVGAGI. There are 15 residues in the CDR3. V trimming: 3 bases; J trimming: 1 base; junction bases outside the gene matches: 4.